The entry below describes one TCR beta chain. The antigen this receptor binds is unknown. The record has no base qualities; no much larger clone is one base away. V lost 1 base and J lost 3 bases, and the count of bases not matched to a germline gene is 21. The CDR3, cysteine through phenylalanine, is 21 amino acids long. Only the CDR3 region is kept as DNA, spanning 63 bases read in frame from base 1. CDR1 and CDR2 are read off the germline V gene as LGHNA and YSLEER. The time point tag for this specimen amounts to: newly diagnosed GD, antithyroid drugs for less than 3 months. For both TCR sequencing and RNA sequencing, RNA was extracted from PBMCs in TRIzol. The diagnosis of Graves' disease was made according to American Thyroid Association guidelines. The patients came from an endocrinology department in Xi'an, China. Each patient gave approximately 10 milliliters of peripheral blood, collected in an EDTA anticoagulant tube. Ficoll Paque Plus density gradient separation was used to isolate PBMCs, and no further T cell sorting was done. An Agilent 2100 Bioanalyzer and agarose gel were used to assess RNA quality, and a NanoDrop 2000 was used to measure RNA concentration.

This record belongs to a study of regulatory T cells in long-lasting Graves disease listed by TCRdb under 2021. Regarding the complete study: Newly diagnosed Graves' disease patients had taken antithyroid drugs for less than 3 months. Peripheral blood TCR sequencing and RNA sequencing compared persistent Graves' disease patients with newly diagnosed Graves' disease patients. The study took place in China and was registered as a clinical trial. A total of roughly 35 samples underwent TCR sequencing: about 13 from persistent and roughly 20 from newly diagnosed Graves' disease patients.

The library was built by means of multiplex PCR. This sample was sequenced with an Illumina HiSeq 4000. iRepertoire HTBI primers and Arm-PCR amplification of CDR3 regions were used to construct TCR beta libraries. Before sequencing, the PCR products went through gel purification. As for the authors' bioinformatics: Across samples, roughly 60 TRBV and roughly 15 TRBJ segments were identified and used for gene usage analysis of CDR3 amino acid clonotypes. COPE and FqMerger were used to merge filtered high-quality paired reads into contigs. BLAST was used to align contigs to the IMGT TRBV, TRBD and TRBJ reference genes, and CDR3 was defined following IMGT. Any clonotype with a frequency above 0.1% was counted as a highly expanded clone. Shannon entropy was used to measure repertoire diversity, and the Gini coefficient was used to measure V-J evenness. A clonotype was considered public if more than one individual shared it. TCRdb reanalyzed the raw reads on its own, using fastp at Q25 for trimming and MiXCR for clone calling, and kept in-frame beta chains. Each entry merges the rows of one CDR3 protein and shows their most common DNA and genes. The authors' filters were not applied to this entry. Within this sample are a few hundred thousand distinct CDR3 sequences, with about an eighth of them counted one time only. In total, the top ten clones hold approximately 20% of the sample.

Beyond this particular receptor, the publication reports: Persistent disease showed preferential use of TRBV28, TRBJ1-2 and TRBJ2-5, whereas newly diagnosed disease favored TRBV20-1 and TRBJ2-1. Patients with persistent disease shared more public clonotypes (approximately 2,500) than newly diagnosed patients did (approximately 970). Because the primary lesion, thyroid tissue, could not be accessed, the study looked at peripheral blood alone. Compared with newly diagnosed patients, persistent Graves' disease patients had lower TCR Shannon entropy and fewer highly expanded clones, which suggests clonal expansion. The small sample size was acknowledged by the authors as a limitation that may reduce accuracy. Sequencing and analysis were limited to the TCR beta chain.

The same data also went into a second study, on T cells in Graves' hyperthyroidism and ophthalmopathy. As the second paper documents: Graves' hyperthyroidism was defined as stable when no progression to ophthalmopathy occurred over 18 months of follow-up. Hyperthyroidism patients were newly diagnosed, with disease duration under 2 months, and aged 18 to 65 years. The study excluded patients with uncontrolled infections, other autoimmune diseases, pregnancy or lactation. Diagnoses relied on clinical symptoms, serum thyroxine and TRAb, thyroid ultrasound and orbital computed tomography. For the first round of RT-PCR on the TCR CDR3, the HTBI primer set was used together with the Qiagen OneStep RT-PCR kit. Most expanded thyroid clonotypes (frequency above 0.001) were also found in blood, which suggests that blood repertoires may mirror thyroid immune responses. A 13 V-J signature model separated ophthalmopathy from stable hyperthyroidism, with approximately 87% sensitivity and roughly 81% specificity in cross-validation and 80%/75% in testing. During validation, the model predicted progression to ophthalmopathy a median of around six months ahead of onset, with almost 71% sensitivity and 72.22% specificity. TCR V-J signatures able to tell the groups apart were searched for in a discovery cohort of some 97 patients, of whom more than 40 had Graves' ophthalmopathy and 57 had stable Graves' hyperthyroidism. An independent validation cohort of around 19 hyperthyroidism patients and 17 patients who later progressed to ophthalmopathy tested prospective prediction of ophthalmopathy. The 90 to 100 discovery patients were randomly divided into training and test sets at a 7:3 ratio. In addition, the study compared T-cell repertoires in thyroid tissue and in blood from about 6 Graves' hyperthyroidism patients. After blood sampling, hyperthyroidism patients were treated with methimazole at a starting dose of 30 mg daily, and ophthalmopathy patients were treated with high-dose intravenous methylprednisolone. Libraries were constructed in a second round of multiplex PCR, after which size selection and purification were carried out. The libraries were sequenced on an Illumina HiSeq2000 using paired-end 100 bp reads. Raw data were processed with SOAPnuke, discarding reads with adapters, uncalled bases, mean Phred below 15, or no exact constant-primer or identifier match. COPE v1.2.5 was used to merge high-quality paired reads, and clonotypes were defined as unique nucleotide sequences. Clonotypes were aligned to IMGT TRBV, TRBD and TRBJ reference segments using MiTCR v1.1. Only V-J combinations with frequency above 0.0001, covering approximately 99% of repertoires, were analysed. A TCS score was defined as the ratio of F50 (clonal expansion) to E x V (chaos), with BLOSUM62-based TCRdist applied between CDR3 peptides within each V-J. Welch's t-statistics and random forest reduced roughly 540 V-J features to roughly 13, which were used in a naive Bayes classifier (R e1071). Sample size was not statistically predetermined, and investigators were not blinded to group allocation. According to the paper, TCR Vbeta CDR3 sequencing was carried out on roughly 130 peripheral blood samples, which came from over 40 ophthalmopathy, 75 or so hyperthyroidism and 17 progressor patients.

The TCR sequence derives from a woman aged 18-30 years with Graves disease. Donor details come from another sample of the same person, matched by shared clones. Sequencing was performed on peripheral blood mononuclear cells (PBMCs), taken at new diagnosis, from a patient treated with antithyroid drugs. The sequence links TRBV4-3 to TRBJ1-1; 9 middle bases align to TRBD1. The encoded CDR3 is CASSQGTRLRDRERIDTEAFF. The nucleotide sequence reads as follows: TGCGCCAGCAGCCAAGGAACAAGGCTCCGGGACAGGGAACGAATTGACACTGAAGCTTTCTTT.